A single sample is the source of the 14 T cell receptor beta chains below, sequenced in a study of beta chain features in type 1 diabetes. Their antigens are not known. What was sequenced were expressed TCRB transcripts, since all of the isolated RNA had been reverse transcribed. The protocol was immunoSEQ multiplex PCR, while the TCRdb copy is restricted to in-frame clones and leaves out a portion. Among fewer than 300,000 clones listed, about a tenth were seen once. Study-level points and caveats: Researchers report that Type 1 diabetes patients had moderately but significantly shorter TCRB CDR3s across all four CD4+ subsets.

Sequences were obtained from naive CD4+ T cells from blood. The receptors come from a man aged 25-45 years with type 1 diabetes.

This clone came up a few times. The chain carries TRBV25-1 and TRBJ1-5, with TRBD1 matching 7 bases. The germline gives CDR1 MGHDK, CDR2 SYGVNS. The V segment lost 5 bases and the J segment 7 bases; nucleotides outside the gene matches: 8. The CDR3 runs to 14 residues. The CDR3: CASSITGVDQPQHF. CDR3 DNA sequence: TGTGCCAGCAGTATTACAGGGGTTGACCAGCCCCAGCATTTT.

J is TRBJ1-1 and V is TRBV19, with D perhaps matching TRBD1 (6 bases). V shed 10 bases and J shed 2 bases, with 14 bases lying between them. CDR3 length: 13 amino acids. The germline CDR1 and CDR2 sequences are LNHDA and SQIVND (reference sequence). CDR3 in DNA: TGTGCCACGAGGGGGGGAGGAAACACTGAAGCTTTCTTT. Its translation is CATRGGGNTEAFF.

This chain uses TRBV7-3 with TRBJ2-5; D is unclear. The CDR3 is 13 amino acids. Germline V gene sequence: CDR1 SGHTA, CDR2 FQGTGA. With 0 bases removed from V and 4 bases from J, the gap between germline ends came to 6 bases. The CDR3 nucleotides read TGTGCCAGCAGCTTAACCACGGGAGAGACCCAGTACTTC. It translates to CASSLTTGETQYF.

The rearrangement uses TRBV18 and TRBJ2-1; a weak D match, TRBD2 (6 bases). The CDR3 has 15 amino acids. CDR1 and CDR2 from the germline V gene are KGHSH and LQKENI. V was cut by 3 bases and J by 6 bases, with 15 bases left in between. CDR3 residues: CASSPNRPGSNEQFF. For the CDR3, the DNA is TGTGCCAGCTCACCCAATAGACCCGGGAGCAATGAGCAGTTCTTC.

The sample holds a few counts of this clone. This specimen includes other DNA sequences encoding the same CDR3. V is TRBV19 and J is TRBJ2-1; D gene uncertain. Per germline, CDR1 LNHDA and CDR2 SQIVND (reference sequence). The V end lost 3 bases, the J end lost 3 bases, and 6 bases lay between the germline ends. The CDR3 consists of 13 residues. The CDR3 DNA is TGTGCCAGTAGTATCGGTAGCTACAATGAGCAGTTCTTC. As protein: CASSIGSYNEQFF.

In the case of this clone: Other DNA sequences within the sample encode an identical CDR3. The chain joins TRBV7-2 to TRBJ2-3; the D is unclear. The CDR3 runs 14 residues. From germline, CDR1 is SGHTA and CDR2 FQGNSA. Trimming shortened V by 0 bases and J by 2 bases, and 6 bases separated the two germline ends. CDR3 sequence reads: CASSLAGPTDTQYF. CDR3 nucleotide sequence: TGTGCCAGCAGCTTAGCGGGCCCCACAGATACGCAGTATTTT.

There are a few counts of this clone. V gene TRBV5-1 combines with J gene TRBJ2-1; tentative D call: TRBD2 (5 bases). The germline V and J ends were trimmed by 0 bases and 8 bases, with 9 bases remaining between them. This CDR3 has 13 residues. Germline V lookup: CDR1 SGHRS, CDR2 YFSETQ. The DNA for the CDR3 is TGCGCCAGCAGCTTGGTTGGGAGATATGAGCAGTTCTTC. It encodes CASSLVGRYEQFF.

The chain carries TRBV5-1 and TRBJ1-1; D unclear. CDR1 and CDR2 (germline): SGHRS, YFSETQ. Trimming took 0 bases from V and 0 from J, leaving 6 bases between them. The CDR3 is made up of 14 amino acids. This chain's CDR3 is CASSLEPVNTEAFF. The CDR3 bases are TGCGCCAGCAGCTTGGAACCGGTGAACACTGAAGCTTTCTTT.

The J gene is TRBJ2-3, the V gene TRBV29-1; weak D call: TRBD2 (6 bases). V was pared by 1 base and J by 6 bases, with 26 bases between. The CDR3 length is 18 residues. The germline CDR1 and CDR2 sequences are SQVTM and ANQGSEA. The CDR3: CSVEAPARDSHLVDTQYF. The CDR3 DNA follows: TGCAGCGTTGAAGCTCCAGCAAGGGACTCCCACCTGGTGGATACGCAGTATTTT.

There are a few counts of this clone. The chain employs TRBV6-5 and TRBJ2-3; 9 bases map to TRBD2. The CDR3 runs 15 residues. V shed 2 bases, J shed 1 base, and the junction held 1 base outside the gene matches. Germline V gives CDR1 MNHEY, CDR2 SVGAGI. The chain's CDR3 is CASSYRTSGTDTQYF. The CDR3 DNA reads as TGTGCCAGCAGTTACAGGACTAGCGGCACAGATACGCAGTATTTT.

The chain is built from TRBV7-9 and TRBJ1-1; a weak D match, TRBD1 (6 bases). CDR3 length equals 14 residues. Germline loops: CDR1 SEHNR, CDR2 FQNEAQ (reference sequence). The V end lost 7 bases, the J end lost 1 base, and 13 bases lay between the germline ends. The CDR3 DNA is TGTGCCAGCACCTTTGACAGGAGGAACACTGAAGCTTTCTTT. This sequence encodes CASTFDRRNTEAFF. Filled out from reference TRBV7-9 and TRBJ1-1, the complete variable domain reads DTGVSQNPRHKITKRGQNVTFRCDPISEHNRLYWYRQTLGQGPEFLTYFQNEAQLEKSRLLSDRFSAERPKGSFSTLEIQRTEQGDSAMYLCASTFDRRNTEAFFGQGTRLTVV.

This clone was detected a few times. This chain joins TRBV7-9 and TRBJ2-5, with 10 bases lining up with TRBD1. The length of the CDR3 is 12 residues. Per the germline V gene, CDR1 is SEHNR and CDR2 is FQNEAQ (reference sequence). The junction had 1 base not matched to a gene; V was cut back by 8 bases and J by 4 bases. The CDR3 is CASRDRGETQYF. As DNA, the CDR3 is TGTGCCAGCCGGGACAGGGGAGAGACCCAGTACTTC.

The rearrangement joins TRBV2 to TRBJ1-5; D is uncertain. V gave up 8 bases and J gave up 3 bases, with 5 bases separating them. Germline V CDR1 and CDR2: SNHLY, FYNNEI. CDR3 size: 11 residues. The CDR3 reads CASRLNQPQHF. In DNA, the CDR3 is TGTGCCAGCCGTCTCAATCAGCCCCAGCATTTT.

The rearrangement links TRBV6-5 to TRBJ1-1, with a tentative D call TRBD1 (5 bases). The CDR3 contains 14 residues. The V end was cut by 4 bases, the J end by 1 base, with 10 bases between. Germline V gene data show CDR1 as MNHEY and CDR2 as SVGAGI. Here the CDR3 reads CASSWRGKNTEAFF. The CDR3, as DNA: TGTGCCAGCAGTTGGCGGGGGAAGAACACTGAAGCTTTCTTT.